This TCR beta chain comes out of a study of vaccination and CD4 T cells after COVID-19. Deletions cut 4 bases from V and 8 bases from J, with 15 bases between. CDR1 and CDR2 from the germline V gene are DFQATT and SNEGSKA (reference sequence). The CDR3 is made up of 14 amino acids. TCRdb analysed the PCR reads with MiXCR anew, one entry per CDR3 protein. The repertoire holds approximately 20,000 distinct CDR3 sequences, with roughly three fifths as singletons. The specimen was CD4+ T cells from blood, collected before SARS-CoV-2 vaccination. This clonotype was sampled from a human donor who had recovered from COVID-19. This chain links TRBV20-1 with TRBJ1-6; D might be TRBD1 (6 bases). The DNA for the CDR3 is TGCAGTGCTAATGGCGGGGGCGAGGATTCACCCCTCCACTTT. This sequence encodes CSANGGGEDSPLHF.